These 18 T cell receptor beta chains came from one sample sequenced in a study of blood T cell repertoires in COVID-19. TCRdb keeps only in-frame clones here, not all; method: immunoSEQ multiplex PCR. The sample shows 70,000 to 75,000 clones, about four fifths of them seen only once. Sequenced: peripheral blood. The receptors stem from a man between 70 and 80 years old with acute or convalescent COVID-19.

The rearrangement joins TRBV2 to TRBJ1-1; 9 bases align to TRBD1. CDR1 SNHLY and CDR2 FYNNEI come from the germline V gene. V shed 8 bases and J 0 bases; nucleotides not matched to a gene: 7. This CDR3 is 15 amino acids long. This chain's CDR3 is CASQDRGSVNTEAFF. The DNA of the CDR3 is TGTGCCAGCCAGGACAGGGGATCGGTGAACACTGAAGCTTTCTTT.

This clone turned up a few times. The rearrangement joins TRBV6-1 to TRBJ2-5, with 15 bases identical to TRBD2. Germline-derived CDR1 and CDR2 are MNHNS and SASEGT. The CDR3 is 16 amino acids. Trimming at V came to 3 bases and at J to 5 bases, leaving 4 bases not matched to a gene. The CDR3 protein is CASSDGLAGGGETQYF. CDR3 DNA: TGTGCCAGCAGTGATGGACTAGCGGGAGGGGGGGAGACCCAGTACTTC.

The chain is built from TRBV10-3 and TRBJ2-7; TRBD2 aligns across 8 bases. Trimming took 6 bases from V and 4 from J; bases not matched to a gene: 8. The CDR3 is made up of 14 amino acids. CDR1 is ENHRY, CDR2 SYGVKD, per germline. CDR3 in amino acids: CAIREDPGGYEQYF. CDR3 nucleotide sequence: TGTGCCATCAGGGAGGACCCGGGGGGGTACGAGCAGTACTTC.

This clone was observed once. The chain couples TRBV6-5 to TRBJ1-3; D is uncertain. The V gene's germline CDR1 is MNHEY and CDR2 SVGAGI. This CDR3 is 12 amino acids long. Trimming took 4 bases from V and 4 from J, leaving 5 bases between them. CDR3 DNA: TGTGCCAGCAGTTCCCGGGGAAACACCATATATTTT. It yields the protein CASSSRGNTIYF.

This chain uses TRBV5-1 with TRBJ1-4; D is ambiguous. The CDR3 consists of 13 residues. V was cut by 0 bases and J by 5 bases, with 5 bases left in between. From germline, CDR1 is SGHRS and CDR2 YFSETQ. The CDR3 DNA sequence: TGCGCCAGCAGCTTGGTAGTAAATGAAAAACTGTTTTTT. Translation gives CASSLVVNEKLFF.

The chain is built from TRBV5-6 and TRBJ2-1; perhaps TRBD2 as D (5 bases). The CDR3 consists of 14 residues. Deletions cut 3 bases from V and 12 bases from J, with 19 bases between. The germline V gene encodes CDR1 SGHDT and CDR2 YYEEEE. CDR3: CASSSDPRTFGQFF. The CDR3 coding sequence is TGTGCCAGCAGCTCAGACCCAAGGACTTTTGGGCAGTTCTTC.

This sequence joins TRBV3-1 (or the pseudogene TRBV3-2) and TRBJ2-5; 8 bases are a match to TRBD2. Germline values: CDR1 LGHDT, CDR2 YNNKEL (reference sequence). V lost 1 base and J lost 5; bases outside the gene matches: 15. The CDR3 loop spans 18 amino acids. The CDR3 protein is CASSQGPGRGNNIETQYF. For the CDR3, the DNA is TGTGCCAGCAGCCAAGGGCCCGGGAGGGGGAACAATATCGAGACCCAGTACTTC.

This clone was recorded at least ten times. The V and J genes are TRBV5-4 and TRBJ2-7, with a weak D call TRBD1 (5 bases). Germline CDR1 and CDR2: SGHNT and YYREEE (reference sequence). Trimming cost V 0 bases and J 3 bases, with 13 bases left between them. The CDR3 covers 15 residues. For the CDR3, the DNA is TGTGCCAGCAGCTTGGGGCCAGGGTATAACTACGAGCAGTACTTC. Translated: CASSLGPGYNYEQYF.

This clone was seen once. The chain joins TRBV10-3 to TRBJ1-5, with 7 bases aligning to TRBD1. CDR1 and CDR2 (germline): ENHRY, SYGVKD. V trimming: 6 bases; J trimming: 0 bases; junction bases outside the gene matches: 5. The CDR3 extends over 15 amino acids. The chain's CDR3 is CAIREGQSSNQPQHF. CDR3 in DNA: TGTGCCATCAGAGAGGGACAGAGTAGCAATCAGCCCCAGCATTTT.

V is TRBV28 and J is TRBJ1-4; the D gene is possibly TRBD1 (5 bases). The germline V gene has CDR1 MDHEN and CDR2 SYDVKM. The V and J ends lost 4 bases and 8 bases respectively, with 14 bases between them. The CDR3 length is 14 residues. CDR3 sequence: CASSSGGTYEKLFF. The DNA of the CDR3 is TGTGCCAGCAGTTCCGGGGGGACTTACGAAAAACTGTTTTTT.

The V gene is TRBV5-1, the J gene TRBJ2-1; 14 nucleotides line up with TRBD2. With 0 bases clipped from V and 8 bases from J, the junction kept 4 bases outside the gene matches. The CDR3 sequence is 16 residues long. Germline V gives CDR1 SGHRS, CDR2 YFSETQ. The CDR3 loop is CASSLEGLAGAHEQFF. The CDR3 DNA reads as TGCGCCAGCAGCTTGGAGGGACTAGCGGGAGCGCATGAGCAGTTCTTC.

V and J are TRBV7-8 and TRBJ1-1, with D perhaps TRBD1 (5 bases). CDR3 length equals 14 residues. Per germline, CDR1 SGHVS and CDR2 FQNEAQ. V was shortened by 2 bases and J by 2 bases, with 9 bases between the two germline ends. The CDR3 sequence is CASSLPGLNTEAFF. The CDR3, as DNA: TGTGCCAGCAGCTTACCAGGGCTAAACACTGAAGCTTTCTTT.

The V gene is TRBV18, the J gene TRBJ1-1; D perhaps matches TRBD1 (5 bases). This CDR3 region has 14 residues. CDR1 and CDR2 (germline): KGHSH, LQKENI. Deletions cut 2 bases from V and 0 bases from J, with 7 bases between. This CDR3 is CASSPDSMNTEAFF. CDR3 DNA sequence: TGTGCCAGCTCACCAGACAGTATGAACACTGAAGCTTTCTTT.

V gene TRBV4-1 combines with J gene TRBJ1-4, with TRBD1 matching over 8 bases. V was pared by 6 bases and J by 0 bases, with 6 bases of the junction left unmatched. Looked up from germline, CDR1 is MGHRA and CDR2 is YSYEKL. The CDR3 runs 16 residues. The CDR3 DNA is TGCGCCAGCAGACGACAGGGGCTCGCAACTAATGAAAAACTGTTTTTT. Translation: CASRRQGLATNEKLFF.

The CDR3 nucleotides are TGTGCCAGCTCACCGGACGAGGGCCGTTGGGAGACCCAGTACTTC. This sequence encodes CASSPDEGRWETQYF. The chain joins TRBV18 to TRBJ2-5; tentatively, D is TRBD2 (5 bases). The V and J ends lost 3 bases and 5 bases respectively, with 16 bases between them. CDR1 is KGHSH, CDR2 LQKENI, per germline. The CDR3 consists of 15 residues.

This clone has a handful of counts. This chain connects TRBV6-5 to TRBJ1-4; 7 nucleotides align to TRBD1. The length of the CDR3 is 15 residues. J was trimmed by 8 bases and V by 6 bases; bases with no gene match: 12. Germline V lookup: CDR1 MNHEY, CDR2 SVGAGI. The CDR3 DNA follows: TGTGCCAGCAGCCCCACAGGGGACGAAGGAGAAAAACTGTTTTTT. This translates into CASSPTGDEGEKLFF.

The V gene is TRBV27, the J gene TRBJ2-6; 9 nucleotides match TRBD1. This CDR3 contains 16 residues. J was trimmed by 0 bases and V by 6 bases; bases with no gene match: 3. Germline V gene sequence: CDR1 MNHEY, CDR2 SMNVEV (reference sequence). The CDR3 is CASSTTGGSGANVLTF. As DNA, the CDR3 is TGTGCCAGCAGCACGACAGGGGGCTCTGGGGCCAACGTCCTGACTTTC.

The CDR3 sequence is CASSRRQGVNSYEQYF. For the CDR3, the DNA is TGTGCCAGCAGCCGACGACAGGGGGTCAACTCCTACGAGCAGTACTTC. This chain joins TRBV5-8 and TRBJ2-7; 9 positions agree with TRBD1. Losses at the gene ends were 4 bases for V and 0 bases for J; bases not matched to a gene: 8. This CDR3 comprises 16 residues. From germline, CDR1 is SGHTS and CDR2 YDEGEE. Supplemented by reference TRBV5-8 and TRBJ2-7, the full variable domain reads EAGVTQSPTHLIKTRGQQATLRCSPISGHTSVYWYQQALGLGLQFLLWYDEGEERNRGNFPPRFSGRQFPNYSSELNVNALELEDSALYLCASSRRQGVNSYEQYFGPGTRLTVT.